This T cell receptor beta chain derives from a study of regulatory T cells in long-lasting Graves disease (dated by TCRdb to the early 2020s). Context from the whole study: Patients with newly diagnosed Graves' disease had been on antithyroid drugs for under 3 months. Peripheral blood TCR sequencing and RNA sequencing compared persistent Graves' disease patients with newly diagnosed Graves' disease patients. The study was registered as a clinical trial and conducted in China. TCR sequencing covered 13 persistent and some 20 newly diagnosed Graves' disease patients, some 33 samples in total.

Summary of the overall study and its limitations: Peripheral blood alone was examined, since thyroid tissue, which constituted the primary lesion, could not be accessed. Compared with newly diagnosed patients, persistent Graves' disease patients had lower TCR Shannon entropy and fewer highly expanded clones, which suggests clonal expansion. Only the TCR beta chain was sequenced and analyzed. TRBV28, TRBJ1-2 and TRBJ2-5 were preferentially used in persistent disease, while TRBV20-1 and TRBJ2-1 were favored in newly diagnosed disease. As a limitation, the authors acknowledged that the small sample size may reduce accuracy. A larger number of public clonotypes was shared among persistent patients (over 2,500) than among newly diagnosed patients (roughly 1,000).

The label giving this sample's time point can be read as: newly diagnosed GD, antithyroid drugs for less than 3 months. For both TCR sequencing and RNA sequencing, RNA was extracted from PBMCs using TRIzol. The diagnosis of Graves' disease was made according to American Thyroid Association guidelines. Recruitment of patients was carried out at an endocrinology department in Xi'an, China. Each patient gave about 10 milliliters of peripheral blood, collected in an EDTA anticoagulant tube. Ficoll Paque Plus density gradient separation was used to isolate PBMCs, and no additional T cell sorting was done. An Agilent 2100 Bioanalyzer and agarose gel were used to assess RNA quality, and a NanoDrop 2000 was used to measure RNA concentration. The receptor library was made with multiplex PCR. The sequencer was an Illumina HiSeq 4000. iRepertoire HTBI primers and Arm-PCR amplification of CDR3 regions were used to construct TCR beta libraries. Before sequencing, the PCR products underwent gel purification. From the authors' description of their analysis: Gene usage analysis of CDR3 amino acid clonotypes relied on the 55 to 80 TRBV and 12 to 15 TRBJ segments identified across samples. COPE and FqMerger were used to merge the filtered high-quality paired reads into contigs. BLAST was used to align contigs to IMGT TRBV, TRBD and TRBJ reference genes, with CDR3 defined following IMGT. Any clonotype with a frequency above 0.1% was classified as a highly expanded clone. Shannon entropy was used to measure repertoire diversity, and the Gini coefficient was used to measure V-J evenness. A clonotype found in more than one individual was treated as public. TCRdb applied fastp at Q25 and MiXCR to the public reads, then kept only in-frame beta chains. Every entry covers one CDR3 protein and lists the most common genes and DNA from its rows. The V and J calls here are based on TCRdb, not the publication. The table for this sample lists roughly 420,000 distinct CDR3 sequences; 12% to 15% of them were counted only once. In total, the top ten clones hold around a sixth of the sample.

Taken from cysteine to phenylalanine, the CDR3 has 16 residues. The read is trimmed to its CDR3 DNA, 48 bases read in frame from base 1. Relative to germline, V is missing 8 bases and J is missing 1 base, with 11 bases of the junction outside any gene match. The germline V gene specifies MNHNS as CDR1 and SASEGT as CDR2. A remark on this clonotype: No antigen is known for it. The record has no base qualities; no much larger clone is one base away.

A further study also used this sample, focusing on T cells in Graves' hyperthyroidism and ophthalmopathy. Per the second study: Graves' hyperthyroidism was defined as stable when no progression to ophthalmopathy occurred over 18 months of follow-up. The hyperthyroidism patients were between 18 and 65 years old and newly diagnosed, with a disease duration of less than 2 months. Patients with uncontrolled infections, other autoimmune diseases, pregnancy or lactation were excluded. Diagnoses relied on clinical symptoms, serum thyroxine and TRAb, thyroid ultrasound and orbital computed tomography. For the first round of RT-PCR on the TCR CDR3, the HTBI primer set was used together with the Qiagen OneStep RT-PCR kit. Most expanded thyroid clonotypes (frequency above 0.001) were also found in blood, which suggests that blood repertoires may mirror thyroid immune responses. A model built on a 13 V-J signature distinguished ophthalmopathy from stable hyperthyroidism, reaching around 87% sensitivity and 81.08% specificity in cross-validation and 80%/75% in testing. In validation, the model predicted progression to ophthalmopathy with approximately 70% sensitivity and 72% to 75% specificity, a median of 6.5 months before onset. TCR V-J signatures able to tell the groups apart were searched for in a discovery cohort of 95 or so patients, of whom more than 40 had Graves' ophthalmopathy and roughly 58 had stable Graves' hyperthyroidism. An independent validation cohort of under 20 hyperthyroidism patients and 17 patients who later progressed to ophthalmopathy tested prospective prediction of ophthalmopathy. The 100 or so discovery patients were randomly divided into training and test sets at a 7:3 ratio. Thyroid tissue and blood T-cell repertoires from six Graves' hyperthyroidism patients were also compared in the study. Following sampling, methimazole starting at 30 mg daily was given to hyperthyroidism patients, and high-dose intravenous methylprednisolone was given to ophthalmopathy patients. The libraries were constructed in a second round of multiplex PCR and then size-selected and purified. The libraries were sequenced on an Illumina HiSeq2000 using paired-end 100 bp reads. SOAPnuke was used to process the raw data, throwing out any read that contained adapters or uncalled bases, had a mean Phred below 15, or lacked an exact constant-primer or identifier match. COPE v1.2.5 was used to merge high-quality paired reads, and clonotypes were defined as unique nucleotide sequences. MiTCR v1.1 was used to align the clonotypes against IMGT TRBV, TRBD and TRBJ reference segments. Only V-J combinations with frequency above 0.0001, covering roughly 99% of repertoires, were analysed. A TCS score was defined as the ratio between F50 (clonal expansion) and ExV (chaos), using BLOSUM62-based TCRdist between CDR3 peptides within each V-J. Welch's t-statistics and random forest reduced 500 to 650 V-J features to under 15, which were used in a naive Bayes classifier (R e1071). Sample size was not statistically predetermined, and blinding of investigators to group allocation was not performed. The paper describes TCR Vbeta CDR3 sequencing of around 130 peripheral blood samples, made up of roughly 45 ophthalmopathy patients, around 73 hyperthyroidism patients and 17 progressor patients.

The sequence joins TRBV6-1 to TRBJ1-3, with 7 bases in between that match TRBD1. The sequenced sample was peripheral blood mononuclear cells (PBMCs), obtained at new diagnosis, from a patient treated with antithyroid drugs. This TCR derives from a woman in her forties or fifties with Graves disease. Donor details come from another sample of the same person, matched by shared clones. The DNA is TGTGCCAGCTACCTGACAGGGTTAGAATCTGGAAACACCATATATTTT. This encodes CASYLTGLESGNTIYF.